Each of the 20 T cell receptor beta chains below was sequenced from the same sample in a study of blood T cells in healthy people across ages. Sample-barcoded 5' priming and a J-beta primer mix drove a second PCR of roughly 7 to 11 cycles. Via MiXCR, TCRdb re-called the 5' RACE reads, giving one row per CDR3 protein. This sample has approximately 880,000 distinct CDR3 sequences; 40% to 60% occur once, and the top ten carry about an eighth. The source material was blood. These receptors were collected from a man aged 25-45 years in good health.

This clonotype was counted ten times or more. The rearrangement joins TRBV2 to TRBJ2-3; D is possibly TRBD2 (6 bases). Trimming left V 3 bases short and J 6 bases short, with 7 bases between. The CDR3 loop spans 12 amino acids. Germline V gene sequence: CDR1 SNHLY, CDR2 FYNNEI. CDR3 in amino acids: CASSDLADTQYF. The CDR3 DNA reads TGTGCCAGCAGTGATCTAGCGGATACGCAGTATTTT.

The genes are TRBV5-1 and TRBJ2-7; 9 nucleotides align to TRBD1. Germline V gene data show CDR1 as SGHRS and CDR2 as YFSETQ. The CDR3 runs to 16 residues. The junction had 9 bases not matched to a gene; V was cut back by 4 bases and J by 1 base. As DNA, the CDR3 is TGCGCCAGCAGCCTGAATTCCGGGACAGGGTCCTACGAGCAGTACTTC. This encodes CASSLNSGTGSYEQYF.

In its sample, this clonotype was seen a few times. The chain recombines TRBV14 with TRBJ2-7; a possible D gene is TRBD2 (5 bases). The CDR3 covers 12 residues. Germline loops: CDR1 SGHDN, CDR2 FVKESK. The V end lost 0 bases, the J end lost 11 bases, and 11 bases lay between the germline ends. The CDR3 sequence is CASSQEVGDEYF. Written as DNA, the CDR3 is TGTGCCAGCAGCCAAGAGGTCGGGGATGAGTACTTC.

To note about this clonotype: Sequence at one end of the junction differs from germline and may be a read error. V and J are TRBV10-3 and TRBJ2-1; TRBD2 matches 9 bases. The germline V gene has CDR1 ENHRY and CDR2 SYGVKD. This CDR3 is built from 17 residues. The CDR3 here is CAISVSSGALINNGQFF. CDR3 bases: TGTGCCATCAGTGTTTCTAGCGGGGCCTTAATAAACAATGGGCAGTTCTTC.

This clonotype was seen only a few times. The CDR3 DNA follows: TGCGCCAGCAGCTTGGGTAATAGCGGGGGTGGAGATACGCAGTATTTT. Its translation is CASSLGNSGGGDTQYF. The genes are TRBV5-1 and TRBJ2-3, with TRBD2 matching 9 bases. The CDR3 runs 16 residues. Trimming cost V 0 bases and J 5 bases; bases outside gene matches: 7. Germline loops: CDR1 SGHRS, CDR2 YFSETQ.

This clonotype occurred a few times. The genes are TRBV5-1 and TRBJ2-3, with D tentatively TRBD2 (6 bases). CDR3 length: 14 amino acids. CDR1 SGHRS and CDR2 YFSETQ come from the germline V gene. V shed 4 bases and J shed 1 base, with 10 bases lying between them. This CDR3 reads CASSDGSRTDTQYF. CDR3 coding DNA: TGCGCCAGCAGCGACGGGAGTCGCACAGATACGCAGTATTTT.

This clonotype was detected a few times. This chain links TRBV4-1 with TRBJ2-5, with D perhaps TRBD2 (6 bases). Germline CDR1 is MGHRA and CDR2 is YSYEKL. The CDR3 totals 18 residues. The germline V and J ends were trimmed by 3 bases and 1 base, with 21 bases remaining between them. The CDR3 nucleotides are TGCGCCAGCAGCCAGGAAGGCCTTGTCGCGGGACTCCAAGAGACCCAGTACTTC. Translation gives CASSQEGLVAGLQETQYF.

This clonotype was detected only a few times. The V call is TRBV3-1, the J call TRBJ1-1, with D perhaps matching TRBD1 (6 bases). With 0 bases removed from V and 1 base from J, the gap between germline ends came to 9 bases. The length of the CDR3 is 15 residues. CDR1 and CDR2 (germline): LGHDT, YNNKEL (reference sequence). The CDR3 nucleotides read TGTGCCAGCAGCCAAGATCCAGGGGCGAACACTGAAGCTTTCTTT. It is translated as CASSQDPGANTEAFF. The variable domain in full, with the rest retrieved from reference TRBV3-1 and TRBJ1-1, is DTAVSQTPKYLVTQMGNDKSIKCEQNLGHDTMYWYKQDSKKFLKIMFSYNNKELIINETVPNRFSPKSPDKAHLNLHINSLELGDSAVYFCASSQDPGANTEAFFGQGTRLTVV.

This sequence joins TRBV10-3 and TRBJ1-6; TRBD1 aligns across 8 bases. The trim removed 6 bases at V and 10 bases at J, leaving 8 bases unmatched. The CDR3 totals 14 residues. The germline V gene has CDR1 ENHRY and CDR2 SYGVKD. CDR3 protein: CAISLTGEGSPLHF. The CDR3 nucleotides are TGTGCCATCAGCCTGACAGGGGAAGGCTCACCCCTCCACTTT.

V and J are TRBV4-1 and TRBJ2-5; the D gene could be TRBD1 or TRBD2 (5 bases each). The germline CDR1 and CDR2 sequences are MGHRA and YSYEKL. The CDR3 length is 15 residues. The V end lost 2 bases, the J end lost 1 base, and 11 bases lay between the germline ends. The CDR3 nucleotides read TGCGCCAGCAGCCAATGGGTGGGGGTCCAAGAGACCCAGTACTTC. It specifies CASSQWVGVQETQYF.

J is TRBJ1-2 and V is TRBV28; D is ambiguous. CDR1 and CDR2 from the germline V gene are MDHEN and SYDVKM. The V and J ends lost 10 bases and 1 base respectively, with 13 bases between them. The CDR3 totals 13 residues. The CDR3 DNA reads TGTGCCACCCAGCCCGATCTTAACTATGGCTACACCTTC. This codes for CATQPDLNYGYTF.

This clonotype appeared a single time. With a much larger clone just one base away, this may be a read error. The V call is TRBV20-1, the J call TRBJ1-2; 7 bases match TRBD1. The germline V gene encodes CDR1 DFQATT and CDR2 SNEGSKA (reference sequence). V trimming: 5 bases; J trimming: 6 bases; junction bases outside the gene matches: 15. The CDR3 is 15 amino acids. The CDR3 here is CSAGGAGGSDHGYTF. The CDR3 DNA follows: TGCAGTGCTGGAGGGGCAGGGGGGAGTGACCATGGCTACACCTTC.

The chain joins TRBV10-3 to TRBJ2-2; 12 bases fit TRBD2. CDR3 size: 15 residues. The V gene's germline CDR1 is ENHRY and CDR2 SYGVKD. V lost 4 bases to trimming and J lost 4 bases; unmatched junction nucleotides: 1. The CDR3 nucleotides are TGTGCCATCAGTGCGGGACTAGCGGGCACCGGGGAGCTGTTTTTT. Translating gives CAISAGLAGTGELFF.

The V call is TRBV18, the J call TRBJ2-7; 9 bases align to TRBD1. Germline CDR1 and CDR2: KGHSH and LQKENI. V lost 6 bases, J lost 6 bases, and 9 bases stayed unmatched. The CDR3 covers 14 residues. The CDR3 is CASSLGQGLLEQYF. In DNA, the CDR3 is TGTGCCAGCTCTCTAGGACAGGGGCTCCTCGAGCAGTACTTC.

There are many counts of this clonotype. The chain is built from TRBV20-1 and TRBJ2-7; D is ambiguous. Germline assignment: CDR1 DFQATT and CDR2 SNEGSKA (reference sequence). The CDR3 length is 14 residues. V was cut by 1 base and J by 5 bases, with 15 bases left in between. CDR3 residues: CSARVSGLLHEQYF. The CDR3 DNA follows: TGCAGTGCTAGAGTCTCGGGTCTCCTCCACGAGCAGTACTTC.

The V gene is TRBV7-9, the J gene TRBJ1-4; D is perhaps TRBD1 (5 bases). There are 13 residues in the CDR3. The V end lost 8 bases, the J end lost 8 bases, and 15 bases lay between the germline ends. CDR1 is SEHNR and CDR2 is FQNEAQ in the germline V gene (reference sequence). In nucleotides, the CDR3 is TGTGCCAGCTCTAGGAACGGGGACGAAAAACTGTTTTTT. Translated: CASSRNGDEKLFF.

The V call is TRBV4-3, the J call TRBJ2-5; tentatively, D is TRBD1 (5 bases). This CDR3 is 15 amino acids long. Germline assignment: CDR1 LGHNA and CDR2 YSLEER. The V and J ends lost 1 base and 4 bases respectively, with 13 bases between them. CDR3 amino acids: CASSQGGQPGETQYF. In DNA, the CDR3 is TGCGCCAGCAGCCAAGGAGGACAACCCGGAGAGACCCAGTACTTC.

CDR3 in amino acids: CASSWGGQANTEAFF. DNA of the CDR3: TGCGCCAGCAGCTGGGGGGGACAGGCGAACACTGAAGCTTTCTTT. The chain recombines TRBV5-1 with TRBJ1-1, with 8 bases matching TRBD1. Germline trimming cut 3 bases from V and 1 base from J; bases unmatched to any gene: 5. CDR1 and CDR2 from the germline V gene are SGHRS and YFSETQ. The CDR3 covers 15 residues.

This clonotype was detected only a few times. The chain has TRBV7-2 and TRBJ2-1; 11 bases are shared with TRBD2. CDR1 is SGHTA and CDR2 is FQGNSA in the germline V gene. The CDR3 extends over 15 amino acids. After removal of 1 base from V and 6 bases from J, the junction contained 2 bases not matched to a gene. The CDR3 protein is CASSLVGTSGNEQFF. DNA for the CDR3: TGTGCCAGCAGCTTAGTGGGGACTAGCGGCAATGAGCAGTTCTTC.

The chain combines TRBV6-1 with TRBJ2-5; D not certain. The CDR3 is made up of 13 amino acids. Germline assignment: CDR1 MNHNS and CDR2 SASEGT. Trimming took off 3 bases at V and 2 bases at J, with 7 bases between the two ends. The CDR3 DNA sequence: TGTGCCAGCAGTGATCACAAACAAGAGACCCAGTACTTC. This encodes CASSDHKQETQYF.